This record covers a single T cell receptor (beta chain). The target antigen is unknown. These data are taken from a study of blood T cells in healthy people across ages. Study-wide points: Older individuals had lower TCR beta diversity per million T cells (the decline was roughly linear). No conclusive comparison of naive versus antigen-experienced cells was possible with unsorted PBMCs.

With a J-beta primer mix and a sample-barcoded 5' primer, a second PCR ran about 7 to 11 cycles. With 12 random nucleotides, a template-switch adaptor tagged each individual cDNA molecule. TCRdb fed the 5' RACE reads into MiXCR, producing one record per CDR3 protein. The data show 800,000 to 1,300,000 distinct CDR3 sequences, approximately 25% seen once. Each donor had 8 to 10 milliliters of peripheral blood drawn. This sample was shared with a second study, whose subject was T cells of mothers and their children.

Sequences were obtained from blood. The TCR originated in a girl aged 2 to 9 in good health.

CDR3 in DNA: TGTGCCATCGCCCTTGACACCTACGAGCAGTACTTC. Translation gives CAIALDTYEQYF. V gene TRBV7-9 combines with J gene TRBJ2-7; no clear D. Trimming stripped 10 bases from V and 2 bases from J, with 12 bases between. This CDR3 contains 12 residues. Germline-derived CDR1 and CDR2 are SEHNR and FQNEAQ (reference sequence).